This T cell receptor beta chain stems from a study of Ad26.COV2.S vaccination and SARS-CoV-2 variants. About the research overall: As a participant in COV1001, the donor was in the Ad26.COV2.S trial arm. Whole-study findings and limits: Once vaccination had occurred, spike-specific CD8+ and CD4+ T cell responses reportedly showed substantial breadth. The study found higher spike-specific TCR breadth in vaccine than placebo recipients.

Trimming pared 1 base from V and 10 bases from J, leaving 8 bases between. CDR1 and CDR2 from the germline V gene are SGHTA and FQGNSA. The CDR3 length is 12 residues. The repertoire was sequenced with immunoSEQ multiplex PCR; TCRdb's copy has only in-frame clones and lacks some. This sample yields about 680,000 clones, of which 80% to 90% are seen a single time; around 1.5% belongs to the top ten. The table lists this clone with a count of one. What it recognizes is unknown. Treatment here: over 15 received Ad26.COV2.S at low or high dose, single or two shots; 5 received placebo; per-sample allocation not given. Day 63 after the first injection of vaccine or placebo was the sampling time.

The sequence derives from a person between 18 and 59 years old who received the Ad26.COV2.S COVID-19 vaccine or a placebo. The genes are TRBV7-2 and TRBJ1-5; D uncertain. The starting material was peripheral blood, obtained in a trial of Ad26.COV2.S vaccine versus placebo. CDR3 nucleotides: TGTGCCAGCAGCTTAGGAAGGACTCCCCAGCATTTT. It yields the protein CASSLGRTPQHF. The entire variable domain, with the rest obtained from reference TRBV7-2 and TRBJ1-5, is as follows: GAGVSQSPSNKVTEKGKDVELRCDPISGHTALYWYRQSLGQGLEFLIYFQGNSAPDKSGLPSDRFSAERTGGSVSTLTIQRTQQEDSAVYLCASSLGRTPQHFGDGTRLSIL.